This T cell receptor beta chain was obtained from a study of T cells in Graves' hyperthyroidism and ophthalmopathy. Details on this clonotype: No antigen is known for it.

Study results and limitations: Model-based prediction identified ophthalmopathy a median about 6.8 months prior to its onset.

TCR beta CDR3 sequences were amplified from RNA transcripts. The TCR CDR3 first-round RT-PCR relied on the HTBI primer set. TCRdb reprocessed the multiplex PCR reads with MiXCR, giving one entry per CDR3 protein. This table holds approximately 590,000 distinct CDR3 sequences, around 14% found once. CDR3 length: 12 amino acids. The ends were cut back, 4 bases at V and 2 bases at J, with 7 bases in the middle. Germline V lookup: CDR1 SQVTM, CDR2 ANQGSEA. The chain combines TRBV29-1 with TRBJ2-3; D call uncertain. This receptor was taken from a woman between 25 and 40 years old with Graves' hyperthyroidism. The sequencing sample was made of blood. The CDR3 DNA reads as TGCAGCGTTGGGATTTCCACAGATACGCAGTATTTT. Translation: CSVGISTDTQYF.